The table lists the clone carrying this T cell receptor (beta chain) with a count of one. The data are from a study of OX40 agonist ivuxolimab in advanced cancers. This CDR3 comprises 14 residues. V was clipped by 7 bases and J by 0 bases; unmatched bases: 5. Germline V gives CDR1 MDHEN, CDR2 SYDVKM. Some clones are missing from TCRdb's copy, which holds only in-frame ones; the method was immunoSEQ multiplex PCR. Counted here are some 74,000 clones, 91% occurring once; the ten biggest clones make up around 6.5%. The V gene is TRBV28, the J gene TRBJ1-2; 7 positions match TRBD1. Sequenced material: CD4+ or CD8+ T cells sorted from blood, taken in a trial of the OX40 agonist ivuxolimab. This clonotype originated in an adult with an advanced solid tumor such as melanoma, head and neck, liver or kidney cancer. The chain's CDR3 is CASNPGQSNYGYTF. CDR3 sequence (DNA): TGTGCCAGCAACCCGGGACAGTCTAACTATGGCTACACCTTC.